This T cell receptor (beta chain) stems from a study of blood T cell repertoires in COVID-19. This table comes from immunoSEQ multiplex PCR, and its TCRdb copy is limited to in-frame clones, with some not included. The sample yields more than 80,000 clones, around 88% seen once. Germline CDR1 and CDR2: LGHNT and FRNRAP. The CDR3 has 14 amino acids. With 5 bases removed from V and 4 bases from J, the gap between germline ends came to 12 bases. This clone was counted a few times. V is TRBV12-5 and J is TRBJ1-3; no clear D gene. The receptor was derived from a woman between 55 and 75 years old with COVID-19, enrolled during active disease. The source material was peripheral blood. The CDR3 loop is CASGNNRDGNTIYF. The DNA of the CDR3 is TGTGCTAGTGGTAACAACAGAGACGGAAACACCATATATTTT.